The T cell receptor (beta chain) described here comes from a study of shared clonotypes between healthy human individuals. Germline CDR1 SNHLY, CDR2 FYNNEI. V dropped 4 bases and J dropped 1 base, with 11 bases sitting between them. This CDR3 spans 15 amino acids. Deep level was the assay's run setting. Data came from immunoSEQ multiplex PCR; TCRdb stores just in-frame clones and leaves some out. This sample has 2 million to 2.5 million clones, with about 90% found just once. General observations from the study: Sequencing of the sorted subsets was shown by rarefaction to be incomplete despite large depth.

Turning to this clone: Its matching antigen is unknown.

The receptor was derived from a man aged 18 to 29 in good health. Some clones in this sample may be carry-over from other donors' samples. Input material: naive CD4+ T cells from PBMCs. Subset: CD45RA+ positively selected. V gene TRBV2 combines with J gene TRBJ2-1; no reliable D call. CDR3 sequence reads: CASSARVTSYNEQFF. In DNA form, the CDR3 reads TGTGCCAGCAGTGCACGAGTCACGTCCTACAATGAGCAGTTCTTC.